The T cell receptor (beta chain) described here comes from a study of blood T cell repertoires in COVID-19. At the level of the study: The United States, Italy and Spain supplied acute and convalescent COVID-19 samples.

Profiling relied on immunoSEQ multiplex PCR, and the TCRdb table lists in-frame clones only, not all of them. This sample yields fewer than 25,000 clones, of which approximately 86% are seen a single time; 15% to 20% belongs to the top ten. V lost 2 bases and J lost 7; bases outside the gene matches: 9. CDR3 length: 15 amino acids. Germline-derived CDR1 and CDR2 are SGHVS and FQNEAQ. Input material: peripheral blood. The chain uses TRBV7-8 and TRBJ2-7; 9 nucleotides line up with TRBD1. The receptor's source is a human donor with acute or convalescent COVID-19. The donor label of this sample is uncertain. CDR3 coding DNA: TGTGCCAGCAGCTTACTCACAGGGGGCTTGGGGGAGCAGTACTTC. It codes for CASSLLTGGLGEQYF.